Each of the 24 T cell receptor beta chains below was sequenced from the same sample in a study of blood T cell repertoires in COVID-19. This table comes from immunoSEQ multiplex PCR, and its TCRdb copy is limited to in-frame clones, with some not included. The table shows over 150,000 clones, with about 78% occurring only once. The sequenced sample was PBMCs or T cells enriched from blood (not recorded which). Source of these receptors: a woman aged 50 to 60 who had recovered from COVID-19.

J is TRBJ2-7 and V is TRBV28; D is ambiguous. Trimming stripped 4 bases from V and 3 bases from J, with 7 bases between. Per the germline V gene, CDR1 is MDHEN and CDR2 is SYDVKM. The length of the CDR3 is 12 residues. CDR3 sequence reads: CASSSQVYEQYF. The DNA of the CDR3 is TGTGCCAGCAGTTCCCAGGTCTACGAGCAGTACTTC.

This CDR3 reads CASSFPGTSGNEQFF. The CDR3, as DNA: TGTGCCAGCAGTTTTCCGGGGACTAGCGGGAATGAGCAGTTCTTC. The chain joins TRBV28 to TRBJ2-1, with 12 nucleotides matching TRBD2. Losses at the gene ends were 3 bases for V and 7 bases for J; bases not matched to a gene: 4. CDR1 is MDHEN and CDR2 is SYDVKM in the germline V gene. The CDR3 loop spans 15 amino acids.

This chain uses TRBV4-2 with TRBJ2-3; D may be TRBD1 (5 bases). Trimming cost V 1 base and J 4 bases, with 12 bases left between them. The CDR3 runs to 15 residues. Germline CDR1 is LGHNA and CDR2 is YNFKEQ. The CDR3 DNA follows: TGTGCCAGCAGCCAAGCCTCTACAGGCCCAGATACGCAGTATTTT. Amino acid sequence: CASSQASTGPDTQYF.

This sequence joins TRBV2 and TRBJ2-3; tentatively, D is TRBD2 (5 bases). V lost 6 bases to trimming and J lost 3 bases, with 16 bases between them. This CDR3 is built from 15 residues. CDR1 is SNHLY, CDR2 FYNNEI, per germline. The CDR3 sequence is CASRPTRVQTDTQYF. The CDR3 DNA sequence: TGTGCCAGCAGGCCAACGAGGGTCCAAACAGATACGCAGTATTTT.

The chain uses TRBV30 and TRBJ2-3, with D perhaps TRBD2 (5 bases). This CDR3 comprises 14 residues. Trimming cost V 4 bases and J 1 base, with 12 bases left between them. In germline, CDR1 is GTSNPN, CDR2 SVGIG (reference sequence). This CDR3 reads CAWNGNSGTDTQYF. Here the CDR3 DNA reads TGTGCCTGGAACGGAAATAGCGGCACAGATACGCAGTATTTT.

The CDR3 DNA follows: TGTGCCAGCAGCGGGACTGACTCTGGAAACACCATATATTTT. Translated: CASSGTDSGNTIYF. The chain employs TRBV5-4 and TRBJ1-3, with a possible D match to TRBD1 (5 bases). The CDR3 contains 14 residues. Germline V gene data show CDR1 as SGHNT and CDR2 as YYREEE (reference sequence). V gave up 4 bases and J gave up 0 bases, with 8 bases separating them.

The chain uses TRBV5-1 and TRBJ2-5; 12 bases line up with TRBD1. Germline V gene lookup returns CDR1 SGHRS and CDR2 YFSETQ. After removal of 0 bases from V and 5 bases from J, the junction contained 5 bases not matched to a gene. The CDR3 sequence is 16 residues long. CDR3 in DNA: TGCGCCAGCAGCTTGGCCGGGACAGGGGGCTTCGAGACCCAGTACTTC. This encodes CASSLAGTGGFETQYF. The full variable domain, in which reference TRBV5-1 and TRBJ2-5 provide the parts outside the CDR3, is KAGVTQTPRYLIKTRGQQVTLSCSPISGHRSVSWYQQTPGQGLQFLFEYFSETQRNKGNFPGRFSGRQFSNSRSEMNVSTLELGDSALYLCASSLAGTGGFETQYFGPGTRLLVL.

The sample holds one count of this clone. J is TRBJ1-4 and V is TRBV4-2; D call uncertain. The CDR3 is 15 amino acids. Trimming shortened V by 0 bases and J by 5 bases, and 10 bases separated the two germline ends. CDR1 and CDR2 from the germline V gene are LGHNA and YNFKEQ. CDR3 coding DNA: TGTGCCAGCAGCCAAGATCGGGGAGGGAATGAAAAACTGTTTTTT. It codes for CASSQDRGGNEKLFF.

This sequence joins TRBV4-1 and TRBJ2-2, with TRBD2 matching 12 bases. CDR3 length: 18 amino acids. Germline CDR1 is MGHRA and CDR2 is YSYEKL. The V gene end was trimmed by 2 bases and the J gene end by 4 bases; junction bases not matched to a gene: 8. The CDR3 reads CASSQSGGLAGFTGELFF. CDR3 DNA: TGCGCCAGCAGCCAATCTGGCGGACTAGCGGGATTCACCGGGGAGCTGTTTTTT.

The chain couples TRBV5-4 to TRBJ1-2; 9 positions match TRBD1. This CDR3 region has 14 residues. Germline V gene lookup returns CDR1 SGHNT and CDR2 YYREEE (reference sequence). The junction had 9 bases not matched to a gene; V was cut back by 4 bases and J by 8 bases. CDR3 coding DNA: TGTGCCAGCAGCCAAGGACAGGGGACGAGCGGCTACACCTTC. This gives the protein CASSQGQGTSGYTF. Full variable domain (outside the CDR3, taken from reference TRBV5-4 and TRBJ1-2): ETGVTQSPTHLIKTRGQQVTLRCSSQSGHNTVSWYQQALGQGPQFIFQYYREEENGRGNFPPRFSGLQFPNYSSELNVNALELDDSALYLCASSQGQGTSGYTFGSGTRLTVV.

The CDR3 DNA reads TGTGCCAGCAGCTATAGCGGGAGGGCCAGTGATGAGCAGTTCTTC. Protein sequence: CASSYSGRASDEQFF. The gene calls are TRBV7-2 and TRBJ2-1; 11 nucleotides match TRBD2. Germline assignment: CDR1 SGHTA and CDR2 FQGNSA. The CDR3 is 15 amino acids. V was pared by 4 bases and J by 8 bases, with 7 bases of the junction left unmatched.

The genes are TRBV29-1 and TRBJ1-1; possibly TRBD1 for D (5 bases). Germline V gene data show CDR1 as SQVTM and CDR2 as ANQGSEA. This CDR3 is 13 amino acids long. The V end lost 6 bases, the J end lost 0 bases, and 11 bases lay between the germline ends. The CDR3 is CSVNTGVNTEAFF. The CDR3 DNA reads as TGCAGCGTGAACACGGGGGTGAACACTGAAGCTTTCTTT.

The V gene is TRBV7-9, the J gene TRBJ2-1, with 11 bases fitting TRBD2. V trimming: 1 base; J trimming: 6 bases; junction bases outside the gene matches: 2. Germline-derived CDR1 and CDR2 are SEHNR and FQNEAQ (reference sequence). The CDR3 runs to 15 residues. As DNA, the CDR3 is TGTGCCAGCAGCTTAGTGACTAGCGGGATCAATGAGCAGTTCTTC. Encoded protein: CASSLVTSGINEQFF.

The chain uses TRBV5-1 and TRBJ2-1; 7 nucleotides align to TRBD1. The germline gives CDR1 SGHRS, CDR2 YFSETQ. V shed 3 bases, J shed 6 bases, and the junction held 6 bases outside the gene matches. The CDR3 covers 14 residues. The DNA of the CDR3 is TGCGCCAGCAGCTCGAGGGGGCCAACCAATGAGCAGTTCTTC. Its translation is CASSSRGPTNEQFF.

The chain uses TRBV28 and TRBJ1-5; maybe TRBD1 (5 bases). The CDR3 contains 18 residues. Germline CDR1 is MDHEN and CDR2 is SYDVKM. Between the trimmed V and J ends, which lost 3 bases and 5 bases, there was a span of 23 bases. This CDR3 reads CASSLSQGLGSIDQPQHF. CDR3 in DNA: TGTGCCAGCAGTTTGTCGCAGGGACTAGGGTCAATAGATCAGCCCCAGCATTTT.

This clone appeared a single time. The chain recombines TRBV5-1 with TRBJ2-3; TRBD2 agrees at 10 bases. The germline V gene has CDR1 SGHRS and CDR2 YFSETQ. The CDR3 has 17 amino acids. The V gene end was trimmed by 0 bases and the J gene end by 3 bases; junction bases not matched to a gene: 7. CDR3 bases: TGCGCCAGCAGCTTGGGTCCTAGCGGGAGTGGGACAGATACGCAGTATTTT. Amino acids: CASSLGPSGSGTDTQYF.

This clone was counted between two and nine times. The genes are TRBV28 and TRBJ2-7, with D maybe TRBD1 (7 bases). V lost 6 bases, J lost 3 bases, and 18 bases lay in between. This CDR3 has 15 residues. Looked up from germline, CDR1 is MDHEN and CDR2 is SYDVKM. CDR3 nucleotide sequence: TGTGCCAGCAGGTCAAGACAGGGAGGCCTCTACGAGCAGTACTTC. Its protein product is CASRSRQGGLYEQYF.

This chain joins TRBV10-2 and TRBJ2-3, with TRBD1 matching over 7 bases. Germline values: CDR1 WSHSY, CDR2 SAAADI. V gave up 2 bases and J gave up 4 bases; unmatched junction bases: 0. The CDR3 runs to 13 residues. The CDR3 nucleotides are TGCGCCAGCAGTGAGCAGGGGGCAGATACGCAGTATTTT. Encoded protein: CASSEQGADTQYF.

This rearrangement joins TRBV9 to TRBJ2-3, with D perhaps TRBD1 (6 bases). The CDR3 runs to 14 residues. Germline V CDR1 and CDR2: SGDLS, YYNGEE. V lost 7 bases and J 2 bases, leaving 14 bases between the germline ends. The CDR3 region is CASGTNRVTDTQYF. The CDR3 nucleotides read TGTGCCAGCGGAACGAACAGGGTCACAGATACGCAGTATTTT.

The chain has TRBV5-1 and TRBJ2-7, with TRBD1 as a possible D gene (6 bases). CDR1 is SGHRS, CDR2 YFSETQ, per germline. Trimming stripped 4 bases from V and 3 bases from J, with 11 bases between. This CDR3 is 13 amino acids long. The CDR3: CASSGGIYYEQYF. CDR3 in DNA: TGCGCCAGCAGCGGGGGCATTTACTACGAGCAGTACTTC.

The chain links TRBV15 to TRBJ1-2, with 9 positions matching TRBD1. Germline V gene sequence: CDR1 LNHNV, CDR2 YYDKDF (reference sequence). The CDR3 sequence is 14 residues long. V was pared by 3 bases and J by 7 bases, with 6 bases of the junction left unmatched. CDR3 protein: CATSRGQGSRGYTF. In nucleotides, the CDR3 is TGTGCCACCAGCAGGGGACAGGGAAGCCGTGGCTACACCTTC.

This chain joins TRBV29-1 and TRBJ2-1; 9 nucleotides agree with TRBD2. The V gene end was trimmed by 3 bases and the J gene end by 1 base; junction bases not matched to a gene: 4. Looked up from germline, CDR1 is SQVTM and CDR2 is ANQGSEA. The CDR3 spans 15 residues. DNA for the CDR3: TGCAGCGTTGAGGGCGCGGGGGGGTCCTACAATGAGCAGTTCTTC. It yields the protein CSVEGAGGSYNEQFF.

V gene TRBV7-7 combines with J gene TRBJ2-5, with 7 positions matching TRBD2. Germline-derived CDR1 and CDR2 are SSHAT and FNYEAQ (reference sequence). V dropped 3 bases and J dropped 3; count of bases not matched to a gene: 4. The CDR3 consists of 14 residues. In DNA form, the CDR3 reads TGTGCCAGCAGCTTCCCTCGGGGGGAAGAGACCCAGTACTTC. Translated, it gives CASSFPRGEETQYF.

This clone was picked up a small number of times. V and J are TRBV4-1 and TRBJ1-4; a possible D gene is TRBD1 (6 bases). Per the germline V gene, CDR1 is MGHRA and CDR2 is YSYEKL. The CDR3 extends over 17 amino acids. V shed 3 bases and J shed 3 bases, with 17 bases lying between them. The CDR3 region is CASSHPEGGAANEKLFF. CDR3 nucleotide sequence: TGCGCCAGCAGCCACCCTGAGGGGGGGGCCGCTAATGAAAAACTGTTTTTT.